This T cell receptor (beta chain) was identified in a study of blood T cell repertoires in COVID-19. Turning to the study itself: Collection of acute and convalescent COVID-19 samples took place in the United States, Italy and Spain. The analysed material was cDNA or gDNA that came from T cells, B-cell-depleted T cells, or PBMCs.

In the original processing: Researchers report that nucleated cell counts were estimated from reference gene primer amplification. Only in-frame clones appear in the TCRdb table, and some are missing; sequencing was by immunoSEQ multiplex PCR. That table furnishes V, J and clone size, whereas the DNA furnished D and trimming. The sample lists approximately 74,000 clones; 75% to 90% were seen once. The CDR3 runs 13 residues. Germline CDR1 is GTSNPN and CDR2 is SVGIG (reference sequence). A note on this clone: At one of its ends the junction is not consistent with the germline gene, which may arise from a read error.

The V call is TRBV30, the J call TRBJ2-7; 7 bases line up with TRBD2. This TCR came from a man older than 75 with active or convalescent COVID-19. The sequencing sample was made of peripheral blood. CDR3 coding DNA: TGTGCCGGGAGGGGAGGTAGCTCCTACGAGCAGTACTTC. Encoded protein: CAGRGGSSYEQYF.